These T cell receptor beta chains were read from a single sample in a study of Graves' ophthalmopathy and Graves' hyperthyroidism. TCRdb re-called the multiplex PCR reads with MiXCR, one entry per CDR3 protein. Here the sample spans approximately 460,000 distinct CDR3 sequences, 13% to 15% being singletons. The sequencing sample was made of blood. These receptors were obtained from a young woman with Graves' ophthalmopathy. The conserved cysteine and the conserved F or W are not part of the CDR3 here.

TRBV4-2 ASSQAIGPKYQPQH
TRBV6-1 ATGTGWSGELF
TRBV13 ASSPGTSGVLDTQY
TRBV6-5 ASSYSWGSGGKETQY
TRBV12-3/TRBV12-4 ASSRRTSGGETQY
TRBV9 ASSEVGPTGELF
TRBV5-6 ASSPAGHQETQY
TRBV20-1 SAGFVEAF
TRBV2 ASTTDRDTEAF
TRBV4-1 ASSPPGTGIEQY
TRBV2 ASTPEQGAINQPQH
TRBV10-2 ASSDVNRVTEVF
TRBV30 AWSPGANSNQPQH
TRBV7-9 ASSLASGQGTELF
TRBV12-3/TRBV12-4 ASSSASGGDRREQY
TRBV6-1 ASSEFARPPLH
TRBV6-1 ASRPNPGTGTYEQY
TRBV7-4 ASSGKIEAF
TRBV15 ATSRDLVRGHNQPQH
TRBV28 ASSVSQPYNSPLH
TRBV6-5 ASSFYRGANYGYT
TRBV12-5 ASGLGHTGYKGETQY
TRBV10-2 ASFRGAMDTQY
TRBV5-1 ASSLGSSDTQY
TRBV3-1 ASSRGLGGANVLT
TRBV18 ASSPRERAPLH
TRBV20-1 SARPILGPNTEAF
TRBV5-5 ASTTLYGQLAEQY
TRBV11-2 ASSRTGGRTGELF
TRBV20-1 SARDFKDNNQPQH
TRBV18 ASSPFRGGAVEAF
TRBV6-1 ASSEGLINQPQH
TRBV6-5 ASSYRADYSGNTIY